This TCR beta chain emerged from a study of shared clonotypes between healthy human individuals. TCRdb's table, derived via immunoSEQ multiplex PCR, lists solely in-frame clones and lacks some. This sample has approximately 720,000 clones, with 72% found just once. The ends lost 4 bases at V and 4 bases at J; junction bases unmatched: 6. The length of the CDR3 is 15 residues. Germline V gene sequence: CDR1 SGHNT, CDR2 YYREEE (reference sequence). Donors included only healthy HIV-negative adults lacking recent acute infections or vaccinations. The chain carries TRBV5-4 and TRBJ2-1; 9 bases line up with TRBD2. The clonotype was recovered from a woman aged 25 to 39 in good health. Sample: memory CD4+ T cells sorted from blood. Subset specified: CD45RA-negative fraction. The CDR3 DNA sequence: TGTGCCAGCAGCCCCGGGACTAGCAGTTACAATGAGCAGTTCTTC. Its translation: CASSPGTSSYNEQFF.